The rows below give T cell receptor beta chains drawn from one sample of a study of blood T cell repertoires in COVID-19. Measured with immunoSEQ multiplex PCR; TCRdb has only the in-frame clones, and not every one. The table records under 300,000 clones, around 90% of them present only once. The sequenced sample consisted of peripheral blood. All receptors derive from a man aged 45-65 years with acute or convalescent COVID-19. CDR3s include the opening cysteine and the closing phenylalanine or tryptophan. Clone sizes are given selectively: once, few, many, or a class where the clone is expanded.

>TRBV4-2|once
CASSERLAGGLEELFF
>TRBV7-9|NA
CASSRQGAEETQYF
>TRBV5-8|NA
CASSGRLDEQFF
>TRBV6-5|NA
CATGDRTMNTEAFF
>TRBV2|NA
CASSEPDRSYGYTF
>TRBV3-1/TRBV3-2|NA
CASTRLGSYNEQFF
>TRBV18|NA
CASSPGTSDDTIYF
>TRBV7-2|NA
CASSPRQGPTKQYF
>TRBV12-3/TRBV12-4|NA
CASSTGTQYF
>TRBV15|once
CATSRGGTGSGELFF
>TRBV5-4|NA
CASSGGGGDEAFF
>TRBV6-5|NA
CASRKQAYQETQYF
>TRBV12-3/TRBV12-4|NA
CASSPRFNYGYTF
>TRBV5-4|NA
CASSPSPRDSLSYEQYF
>TRBV3-1/TRBV3-2|NA
CASSQEGVTGGYGYTF
>TRBV3-1/TRBV3-2|NA
CASSQEGVGEQFF
>TRBV7-9|NA
CASSLGAGAGFYEQYF
>TRBV7-9|NA
CASSPPSGRADTQYF
>TRBV5-1|NA
CASSLGPNEQFF
>TRBV29-1|NA
CSVLDPGGDYGYTF
>TRBV13|NA
CASSPEQGDNEQFF
>TRBV6-1|once
CASSERAGLGNEQFF
>TRBV6-5|NA
CASTDYFQETQYF
>TRBV7-4|NA
CASSLARASGGKNEQYF
>TRBV6-5|NA
CASSPQSNSNQPQHF
>TRBV27|NA
CASSLGPGRGYTF
>TRBV5-5|NA
CASSWGQPVNEKLFF
>TRBV7-9|NA
CASSNPGTGGTGYTF
>TRBV9|NA
CASSAGTGNYGYTF
>TRBV6-4|once
CASTHTEGEYF
>TRBV6-5|NA
CASSYSGAEAFF
>TRBV19|NA
CASSTHTGGFSNYGYTF
>TRBV19|NA
CASSWSGGHEQYF
>TRBV2|few
CASNSLGAMVETQYF
>TRBV14|NA
CASSQVQFEGALHF
>TRBV7-3|NA
CASSLHRGSNNEQFF
>TRBV29-1|NA
CSVDGGGGRYEQYF
>TRBV10-1|NA
CASSFSVDTEAFF
>TRBV3-1/TRBV3-2|few
CASSQTYDRGPQHF
>TRBV19|NA
CATSPRKQGIQPQHF